This TCR beta chain was found in a study of Graves' ophthalmopathy and Graves' hyperthyroidism (dated by TCRdb to the late 2010s). General notes on the study: A patient counted as having stable hyperthyroidism if there was no progression to ophthalmopathy within 18 months of follow-up. The study used TCR beta repertoire signatures to distinguish Graves' ophthalmopathy from Graves' hyperthyroidism and to predict progression to ophthalmopathy. In total, over 130 blood samples were TCR-sequenced: some 40 ophthalmopathy, under 80 hyperthyroidism and roughly 17 hyperthyroidism-to-ophthalmopathy patients. To explore V-J signatures that distinguish ophthalmopathy from hyperthyroidism, a discovery set of around 100 patients was enrolled, made up of 40 to 45 with ophthalmopathy and fewer than 60 with stable hyperthyroidism. An independent validation cohort comprised 18 hyperthyroidism patients and over 15 patients who later progressed from hyperthyroidism to ophthalmopathy. T-cell repertoires of thyroid tissue and blood were compared in five or six hyperthyroidism patients. After sampling, hyperthyroidism patients received methimazole starting at 30 mg daily, and ophthalmopathy patients received high-dose intravenous methylprednisolone.

Remarks on this clonotype: It lacks a known antigen. No base quality values were provided; no much bigger clone lies one nucleotide off.

The hyperthyroidism patients were 18 to 65 years old and newly diagnosed, with a disease duration of less than 2 months. Patients with other autoimmune diseases, uncontrolled infections, pregnancy or lactation were excluded. Diagnosis relied on clinical symptoms, serum thyroxine, TRAb, thyroid ultrasound and orbital computed tomography. Total RNA was extracted using Trizol reagent, and RNA quality was checked on an Agilent 2100 Bioanalyzer. The paper's findings and limits, for the study overall: Most expanded thyroid clonotypes with frequency above 0.001 were also detected in blood, suggesting blood repertoires may reflect the thyroid immune response. In cross-validation, the 13-signature model distinguished ophthalmopathy from stable hyperthyroidism with more than 85% sensitivity and about 81% specificity, while in the test set the corresponding values were roughly 80% and 75%. Sample size was not predetermined statistically, and investigators were not blinded to group allocation. In validation, the model predicted ophthalmopathy progression with more than 70% sensitivity and about 73% specificity; about a dozen predicted patients were CT-confirmed with GO in a median of about 6.1 months.

For repertoire sequencing, the TCR beta CDR3 regions were amplified from RNA transcripts. The first round was an RT-PCR using HTBI primers with the Qiagen OneStep RT-PCR kit, and this first round was followed by a second-round multiplex PCR, then size selection and purification. Libraries were sequenced paired-end with 100 bp reads on an Illumina HiSeq2000. As for the original processing: SOAPnuke was used for read processing, and reads with adapters, uncalled bases, a mean Phred below 15, or no exact constant-primer or identifier match were discarded. High-quality paired reads were merged with COPE v1.2.5. Unique nucleotide sequences were defined as clonotypes and aligned to IMGT TRB V, D and J references using MiTCR v1.1. The analysis was limited to V-J combinations with a frequency above 0.0001, which together covered 99.2% of repertoires. A TCR clonal expansion and chaos score per V-J combination was defined as the ratio of F50 clonal expansion to chaos observed in the TCRdist matrix. Welch's t-statistics and random forest were used to reduce the features to approximately 13 V-J combinations, which were then used as input to a naive Bayes classifier. Thyroid-blood repertoire similarity was quantified with the Morisita-Horn index. In-frame beta chains were kept once TCRdb had trimmed the public reads at Q25 with fastp and called clones with MiXCR. One record per CDR3 amino acid sequence lists the most common genes and DNA. The V and J calls were not made by the authors but by TCRdb's processing. This sample is represented by about 1.2 million distinct CDR3 sequences; approximately 35% of them were singletons. The ten top clones hold roughly 10% of the sample.

According to the germline V gene, CDR1 reads ENHRY and CDR2 reads SYGVKD. V is cut by 3 bases and J by 3 bases, and the space between the germline ends is 11 bases. Counted from cysteine to phenylalanine, this CDR3 has 14 amino acids. Left in the record is the CDR3 DNA by itself, 42 bases read in frame from the first base. The specimen was peripheral blood or thyroid tissue (not recorded which). The TCR originated in an adult man with Graves' hyperthyroidism. Recombination joined TRBV10-3 with TRBJ1-2; the D segment cannot be called with confidence. The DNA is TGTGCCATCAGTGATAACGGGCGGGACTATGGCTACACCTTC. The translation is CAISDNGRDYGYTF.